The rows below give T cell receptor beta chains drawn from one sample of a study of cytomegalovirus exposure and HLA in healthy donors. Assay: immunoSEQ multiplex PCR; the TCRdb copy retains only in-frame clones and omits some. The table includes around 180,000 clones, approximately 75% detected once. Sequences were obtained from PBMCs. The receptors originated from a girl aged 10-17 years in good health and CMV-seronegative. Each CDR3 is given with its conserved first and last residue. D genes are given only for firm matches. Rows give clone size only sometimes, using once, few, many, or a class for an expanded clone.

D gene	V gene	clone size	J gene	CDR3 protein
NA	TRBV6-6	NA	TRBJ2-2	CARISGNGELFF
NA	TRBV11-1	NA	TRBJ2-3	CASSRRSPSTDTQYF
TRBD1	TRBV5-1	NA	TRBJ1-1	CASSLLGQANTEAFF
NA	TRBV4-1	NA	TRBJ1-6	CASSQVSAPQGPPLHF
NA	TRBV12-5	few	TRBJ1-3	CASGLVRADSGNTIYF
NA	TRBV19	NA	TRBJ1-1	CASSTLYGGLPNTEAFF
NA	TRBV5-1	NA	NA	CASSFRELYEQYF
NA	TRBV13	NA	TRBJ2-7	CASSFWQGTYEQYF
NA	TRBV14	NA	TRBJ1-4	CASSQYGRGVTNEKLFF
NA	TRBV13	once	TRBJ2-7	CASSLEAGTYEQYF
TRBD1	TRBV28	NA	TRBJ1-2	CATYQDGPGGGYTF
NA	TRBV4-1	NA	TRBJ2-7	CASSQRGPGGREQYF
TRBD1	TRBV11-1	NA	TRBJ1-4	CASSSRGPTNEKLFF
NA	TRBV27	NA	TRBJ1-2	CASSLKGGNYGYTF
NA	TRBV20-1	NA	TRBJ2-7	CSARHAKEQYF
NA	TRBV4-1	NA	TRBJ2-4	CASSQGTADIQYF
NA	TRBV2	NA	TRBJ1-6	CASRSGASHSPLHF
TRBD1	TRBV30	NA	TRBJ1-6	CAGTGTVNSPLHF
NA	TRBV5-6	NA	TRBJ2-2	CASRGLRQDTGELFF
TRBD1	TRBV12-5	NA	TRBJ1-5	CASGLVQGNQPQHF
NA	TRBV5-1	NA	TRBJ1-6	CASSGTVDNSPLHF
NA	TRBV9	NA	TRBJ2-7	CASSVALAAPTEQYF
TRBD2	TRBV15	few	TRBJ2-3	CATSMPPIAGGTDTQYF
NA	TRBV27	NA	TRBJ1-1	CASSLFQGQAFF
TRBD1	TRBV2	few	TRBJ2-2	CASSDDRATGELFF
TRBD1	TRBV9	NA	TRBJ2-7	CASSPTGGNEQYF
TRBD1	TRBV6-1	NA	TRBJ2-7	CASRATGILSYEQYF
TRBD1	TRBV9	NA	TRBJ1-1	CASSVKAGGDVTEAFF
TRBD1	TRBV6-5	few	TRBJ2-7	CASSWGQGFYEQYF
NA	TRBV6-5	once	TRBJ1-2	CASSTYSRDGYTF
TRBD1	TRBV7-4	NA	TRBJ1-1	CASSPDREDTEAFF
NA	TRBV4-1	NA	TRBJ1-4	CASSQDATNEKLFF
TRBD2	TRBV6-6	NA	TRBJ2-1	CASSYSLAAEFGEQFF
NA	TRBV6-5	few	TRBJ1-1	CASSYSGGAGTEAFF
NA	TRBV6-5	NA	TRBJ2-3	CATREGASTDTQYF
TRBD1	TRBV29-1	NA	TRBJ2-3	CSAGQGSSTDTQYF